These T cell receptor beta chains were read from a single sample in a study of blood T cell repertoires in COVID-19. The protocol was immunoSEQ multiplex PCR, while the TCRdb copy is restricted to in-frame clones and leaves out a portion. The sample has 210,000 or so clones, more than 75% seen once. Source material: PBMCs or T cells enriched from blood (not recorded which). The source is a man younger than 40 with acute COVID-19. Both conserved end residues are part of each CDR3. The D gene is left open where the match is weak. Size is stated for part of the rows, as once, few or many counts, or as a class when the clone is expanded.

CDR3aa	CDR3nt	v_gene	d_gene	len	j_gene	abundance
CASSGGQDTEAFF	TGTGCCAGCAGTGGGGGACAGGACACTGAAGCTTTCTTT	TRBV27	TRBD1	13	TRBJ1-1	many
CASSQAGDQPQHF	TGTGCCAGCAGCCAGGCGGGGGATCAGCCCCAGCATTTT	TRBV3-1/TRBV3-2	-	13	TRBJ1-5	-
CASRRRGRGYTF	TGTGCCAGCAGGAGACGAGGGCGGGGCTACACCTTC	TRBV21-1	-	12	TRBJ1-2	-
CATDIRFSGANVLTF	TGCGCTACGGACATCCGTTTCTCTGGGGCCAACGTCCTGACTTTC	TRBV2	-	15	TRBJ2-6	once
CAIRNREGTEAFF	TGTGCCATCAGAAACAGGGAGGGCACTGAAGCTTTCTTT	TRBV10-3	-	13	TRBJ1-1	-
CASTSGTNFQYF	TGTGCCAGCACGTCCGGGACTAACTTCCAGTATTTT	TRBV12-3/TRBV12-4	TRBD2	12	TRBJ2-3	-
CATRDKFNSPLHF	TGCGCCACCAGAGACAAGTTTAATTCACCCCTCCACTTT	TRBV5-1	-	13	TRBJ1-6	-
CALGASNGFYEQYF	TGTGCTCTAGGGGCCAGCAATGGTTTCTACGAGCAGTACTTC	TRBV6-5	-	14	TRBJ2-7	-
CASSGTEVYEQYF	TGTGCCAGCTCAGGGACAGAGGTCTACGAGCAGTACTTC	TRBV11-2	TRBD1	13	TRBJ2-7	few
CASRSDSSGNTIYF	TGCGCCAGCAGGTCGGACAGCTCTGGAAACACCATATATTTT	TRBV10-2	-	14	TRBJ1-3	few
CSVVGGYEQYF	TGCAGCGTTGTTGGCGGATACGAGCAGTACTTC	TRBV29-1	-	11	TRBJ2-7	few
CASRRANTEAFF	TGTGCCAGTAGGAGGGCGAACACTGAAGCTTTCTTT	TRBV19	-	12	TRBJ1-1	many
CASSQATGTGGYEQYF	TGTGCCAGCAGCCAGGCCACCGGGACAGGGGGTTACGAGCAGTACTTC	TRBV3-1/TRBV3-2	TRBD1	16	TRBJ2-7	-
CASSDRVSAEAFF	TGCGCCAGCAGTGACAGGGTTTCCGCTGAAGCTTTCTTT	TRBV10-1	-	13	TRBJ1-1	few